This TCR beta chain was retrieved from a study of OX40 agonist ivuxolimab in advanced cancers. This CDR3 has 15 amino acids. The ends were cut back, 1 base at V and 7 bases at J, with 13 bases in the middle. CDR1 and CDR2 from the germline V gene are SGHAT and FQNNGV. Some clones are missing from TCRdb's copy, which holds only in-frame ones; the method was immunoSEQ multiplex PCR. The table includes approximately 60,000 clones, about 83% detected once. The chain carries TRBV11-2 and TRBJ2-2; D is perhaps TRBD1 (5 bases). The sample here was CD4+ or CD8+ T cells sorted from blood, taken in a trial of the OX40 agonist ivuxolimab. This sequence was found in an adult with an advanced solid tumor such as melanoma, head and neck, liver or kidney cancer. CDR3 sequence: CASSLVVREHGELFF. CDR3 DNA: TGTGCCAGCAGCTTAGTCGTCAGGGAACACGGGGAGCTGTTTTTT.